This TCR beta chain was sequenced during a study of cytomegalovirus exposure and HLA in healthy donors. Here immunoSEQ multiplex PCR was the method, and the copy in TCRdb shows in-frame clones only, minus some. This sample has 250,000 to 400,000 clones, with 87% found just once. The germline V gene has CDR1 MNHNY and CDR2 SVGAGI (reference sequence). The CDR3 loop spans 14 amino acids. Trimming at V came to 8 bases and at J to 2 bases, leaving 7 bases not matched to a gene. To note about this clone: No antigen is known for it.

Findings and caveats of the study: A few CMV-associated chains were confirmed in vitro to be specific for CMV antigens.

Material: PBMCs. The sequence came from a woman in her twenties or thirties in good health and CMV-seropositive. The chain has TRBV6-6 and TRBJ1-2; 8 nucleotides match TRBD1. CDR3 region: CASDRQGKNYGYTF. DNA of the CDR3: TGTGCCAGCGACCGACAGGGGAAAAACTATGGCTACACCTTC.